The 17 T cell receptor beta chains below come from one sample, sequenced in a study of cytomegalovirus exposure and HLA in healthy donors. The study ran its PCR with 60 Vbeta and 13 Jbeta primers. Here immunoSEQ multiplex PCR was the method, and the copy in TCRdb shows in-frame clones only, minus some. The sample records 80,000 to 100,000 clones, 70% to 75% being singletons. The sequenced material came from PBMCs. The receptors were sampled from a middle-aged man in good health and CMV-seronegative.

V is TRBV7-7 and J is TRBJ2-3; 9 positions agree with TRBD2. Germline CDR1 reads SSHAT; CDR2 reads FNYEAQ (reference sequence). The CDR3 has 16 amino acids. V lost 5 bases, J lost 1 base, and 7 bases stayed unmatched. CDR3 loop: CASSPGASGGTDTQYF. The CDR3 nucleotides are TGTGCCAGCAGCCCCGGAGCTAGCGGGGGCACAGATACGCAGTATTTT.

This clone was found once. V gene TRBV11-2 combines with J gene TRBJ1-5, with 7 bases that match TRBD1. The CDR3 has 14 residues. From germline, CDR1 is SGHAT and CDR2 FQNNGV. V shed 5 bases and J 4 bases; nucleotides not matched to a gene: 5. The CDR3 spells CASSLTTGNQPQHF. DNA for the CDR3: TGTGCCAGCAGCCTGACGACAGGGAATCAGCCCCAGCATTTT.

J is TRBJ1-2 and V is TRBV2; perhaps TRBD1 as D (5 bases). V dropped 8 bases and J dropped 3 bases, with 25 bases sitting between them. Looked up from germline, CDR1 is SNHLY and CDR2 is FYNNEI. This CDR3 has 17 residues. CDR3 nucleotides: TGTGCCAGCGACGAACCAGCAGGGCAGGGATCGGACTATGGCTACACCTTC. This gives the protein CASDEPAGQGSDYGYTF.

For this clone: Mismatch with germline at one junction end may stem from a read error. The chain employs TRBV7-2 and TRBJ2-5; D gene unclear. The V gene's germline CDR1 is SGHTA and CDR2 FQGNSA. CDR3 size: 11 residues. CDR3 in DNA: TGTGCCAGCAGCTCCCAAAAGACCCAGTACTTC. Its translation: CASSSQKTQYF.

The CDR3, as DNA: TGTGCCAGCAGCTCGGGACAGATTTACAATGAGCAGTTCTTC. It yields the protein CASSSGQIYNEQFF. The genes are TRBV5-4 and TRBJ2-1, with 7 nucleotides matching TRBD1. J gave up 4 bases and V 3 bases, and 4 bases lay outside the gene matches. Germline CDR1 is SGHNT and CDR2 is YYREEE (reference sequence). The CDR3 covers 14 residues.

The V gene is TRBV19, the J gene TRBJ1-5, with TRBD1 matching over 9 bases. Unmatched junction bases numbered 7, after V lost 6 bases and J lost 1 base. The CDR3 runs to 16 residues. In germline, CDR1 is LNHDA, CDR2 SQIVND (reference sequence). The CDR3 reads CASRLDRGGSNQPQHF. CDR3 coding DNA: TGTGCCAGTAGACTGGACAGGGGTGGAAGCAATCAGCCCCAGCATTTT.

The chain couples TRBV21-1 to TRBJ1-1; the table's D call TRBD1 went unverified against the DNA. TRBV21-1 is a known pseudogene. CDR3 size: 17 residues. CDR3 region: CASSLRDRGPAGAEAFF. Here the CDR3 DNA reads TGTGCCAGCAGCCTCCGGGACAGGGGCCCGGCCGGAGCTGAAGCTTTCTTT.

This clone is a singleton in its sample. The chain carries TRBV18 and TRBJ2-3; weak D call: TRBD1 (7 bases). V lost 5 bases to trimming and J lost 2 bases, with 14 bases between them. Germline CDR1 KGHSH, CDR2 LQKENI. This CDR3 comprises 15 residues. CDR3 in DNA: TGTGCCAGCTCAAGAGCAGGGGGGTCCACAGATACGCAGTATTTT. Protein: CASSRAGGSTDTQYF.

The chain joins TRBV5-1 to TRBJ2-5, with D possibly being TRBD1 (5 bases). The CDR3 consists of 13 residues. V lost 4 bases, J lost 2 bases, and 9 bases lay in between. Looked up from germline, CDR1 is SGHRS and CDR2 is YFSETQ. CDR3 region: CASSPDNQETQYF. In DNA form, the CDR3 reads TGCGCCAGCAGCCCGGACAATCAAGAGACCCAGTACTTC.

Comment on this clone: The junction differs from germline at one of its ends, possibly a read error. Other DNA sequences within the sample encode an identical CDR3. The V gene is TRBV29-1, the J gene TRBJ1-2; tentatively, D is TRBD1 (6 bases). This CDR3 has 14 amino acids. The germline V gene has CDR1 SQVTM and CDR2 ANQGSEA. The CDR3 DNA is TGCAGTGTTGAACACAGGGTCCCCGACTATGGCTACACCTTC. Amino acids: CSVEHRVPDYGYTF.

This sequence joins TRBV12-5 and TRBJ1-5, with D perhaps matching TRBD1 (5 bases). Germline V gene data show CDR1 as LGHNT and CDR2 as FRNRAP. Trimming removed 0 bases at V and 6 bases at J, with 18 bases between. The CDR3 has 17 amino acids. CDR3 sequence (DNA): TGTGCTAGTGGTTTGGTAAGGGAGCGGGGGTCGGCTCAGCCCCAGCATTTT. It yields the protein CASGLVRERGSAQPQHF. Full variable domain (missing parts from reference TRBV12-5 and TRBJ1-5): DARVTQTPRHKVTEMGQEVTMRCQPILGHNTVFWYRQTMMQGLELLAYFRNRAPLDDSGMPKDRFSAEMPDATLATLKIQPSEPRDSAVYFCASGLVRERGSAQPQHFGDGTRLSIL.

The V call is TRBV9, the J call TRBJ2-3; perhaps TRBD2 as D (6 bases). Germline CDR1 is SGDLS and CDR2 is YYNGEE. The V and J ends lost 3 bases and 1 base respectively, with 9 bases between them. The CDR3 consists of 14 residues. CDR3 sequence (DNA): TGTGCCAGCAGCGCAACTAGCCGCACAGATACGCAGTATTTT. This gives the protein CASSATSRTDTQYF.

The CDR3 region is CASSSVRDGYTF. CDR3 sequence (DNA): TGCGCCAGCAGCTCGGTCAGGGATGGCTACACCTTC. V gene TRBV5-1 combines with J gene TRBJ1-2; the D gene is possibly TRBD1 (5 bases). The CDR3 runs 12 residues. In germline, CDR1 is SGHRS, CDR2 YFSETQ. The V end lost 3 bases, the J end lost 6 bases, and 9 bases lay between the germline ends.

The chain is built from TRBV2 and TRBJ2-5; the match to TRBD2 covers 7 bases. CDR3 length equals 18 residues. CDR1 is SNHLY and CDR2 is FYNNEI in the germline V gene. Trimming at V came to 2 bases and at J to 2 bases, leaving 14 bases not matched to a gene. The CDR3 nucleotides are TGTGCCAGCAGTGAAATTCGGGGGAGGGGCGCCAAGCAAGAGACCCAGTACTTC. Its translation: CASSEIRGRGAKQETQYF.

This clone came up once. The chain recombines TRBV30 with TRBJ2-6; TRBD1 matches at 9 bases. The CDR3 length is 16 residues. Germline lookup yields CDR1 GTSNPN and CDR2 SVGIG (reference sequence). Unmatched junction bases numbered 8, after V lost 7 bases and J lost 1 base. CDR3 protein: CAFSDRGASGANVLTF. As DNA, the CDR3 is TGTGCCTTCTCGGACAGGGGCGCGTCTGGGGCCAACGTCCTGACTTTC.

J is TRBJ2-1 and V is TRBV9; the D is unclear. Germline V gives CDR1 SGDLS, CDR2 YYNGEE. V was trimmed by 3 bases and J by 8 bases, leaving 9 bases between them. The CDR3 spans 12 residues. CDR3 DNA sequence: TGTGCCAGCAGCGCTACCGCGGATGAGCAGTTCTTC. As protein: CASSATADEQFF.

This chain connects TRBV5-4 to TRBJ1-4; TRBD1 aligns across 8 bases. V trimming: 4 bases; J trimming: 3 bases; junction bases outside the gene matches: 5. From germline, CDR1 is SGHNT and CDR2 YYREEE (reference sequence). This CDR3 comprises 15 residues. CDR3 in DNA: TGTGCCAGCAGCAACCAGGGGGCGGCTAATGAAAAACTGTTTTTT. The encoded protein is CASSNQGAANEKLFF.